This T cell receptor (beta chain) was captured in a study of CD4+ T cells in melanoma. This clone showed up just once. Assay used: immunoSEQ multiplex PCR; TCRdb lists only in-frame clones, some missing. The sample holds about 140,000 clones, nearly 95% seen once. The receptor was derived from a human donor with melanoma.

The CDR3 loop is CASSAERREFVGYTF. CDR3 DNA: TGTGCCAGCAGCGCCGAACGCAGGGAATTCGTAGGCTACACCTTC. The chain couples TRBV5-5 to TRBJ1-2; D may be TRBD1 (5 bases). This CDR3 is 15 amino acids long. The V end lost 4 bases, the J end lost 8 bases, and 21 bases lay between the germline ends. Germline V lookup: CDR1 SGHKS, CDR2 YYEKEE (reference sequence).